This T cell receptor beta chain was recovered during a study of CD8+CD57+ T cells in acquired aplastic anemia. About the study: The mean DNA yield obtained from sorted CD4+ and CD8+ cells came to about 3 ug.

There are many counts of this clonotype. Its specificity is not known. In patients chosen for sequencing, flow cytometry had shown CD8+CD57+ cell expansion. Everyone among the patients had severe acquired aplastic anemia. All patients were therapy-naive when blood was sampled. The TCR beta profiling, which covered VDJ combination and CDR3 sequence, was carried out using genomic DNA as the template. MiXCR, run by TCRdb on the reads, gives a single entry per CDR3 protein. The sample records 260,000 or so distinct CDR3 sequences, around 45% being singletons. Study-level results: Found in both controls and patients were about 30 CD8+ CDR3 sequences.

This CDR3 has 11 residues. V lost 9 bases, J lost 4 bases, and 8 bases lay in between. Germline V gives CDR1 SGHTS, CDR2 YDEGEE. V usage is TRBV5-8 and J usage is TRBJ2-1, with D possibly being TRBD1 (6 bases). Sequencing was performed on sorted CD4+, CD8+, or CD8+CD57+ T cells (not recorded which) from PBMCs. The clonotype originates from a human donor with aplastic anemia. The CDR3 DNA sequence: TGTGCCAACGGACAGTACAATGAGCAGTTCTTC. This sequence encodes CANGQYNEQFF.